These 30 T cell receptor beta chains were sequenced from one sample in a study of CD4 T cells in relation to SARS-CoV-2 and coronaviruses. Some clones are missing from TCRdb's copy, which holds only in-frame ones; the method was immunoSEQ multiplex PCR. The sample shows 50,000 to 65,000 clones, about 91% of them seen only once. The sample consisted of naive CD4+ T cells from PBMCs. Subset reported: naive CD4+ T cells isolated by negative enrichment. These receptors all stem from an adult with COVID-19.

The J gene is TRBJ2-1, the V gene TRBV7-3; D call uncertain. Trimming left V 5 bases short and J 0 bases short, with 11 bases between. The CDR3 loop spans 15 amino acids. In germline, CDR1 is SGHTA, CDR2 FQGTGA. CDR3 region: CASSMGPSSYNEQFF. CDR3 in DNA: TGTGCCAGCAGCATGGGCCCGAGCTCCTACAATGAGCAGTTCTTC.

The chain couples TRBV24-1 to TRBJ2-3; 9 nucleotides match TRBD2. CDR3 length: 18 amino acids. The J segment lost 9 bases and the V segment lost 3 bases, leaving 18 bases of the junction unmatched. From germline, CDR1 is KGHDR and CDR2 SFDVKD. The CDR3 reads CATSDPSSGKTPDGTQYF. In DNA form, the CDR3 reads TGTGCCACCAGTGATCCCTCTAGCGGGAAGACCCCCGACGGAACGCAGTATTTT.

The rearrangement uses TRBV5-4 and TRBJ2-3, with TRBD2 matching 7 bases. The CDR3 is made up of 15 amino acids. Germline CDR1 is SGHNT and CDR2 is YYREEE (reference sequence). J gave up 3 bases and V 4 bases, and 8 bases lay outside the gene matches. This CDR3 reads CASSLASGFTDTQYF. In DNA form, the CDR3 reads TGTGCCAGCAGCCTCGCTAGCGGTTTTACAGATACGCAGTATTTT.

The chain recombines TRBV7-8 with TRBJ1-5; 8 bases fit TRBD1. From germline, CDR1 is SGHVS and CDR2 FQNEAQ. This CDR3 comprises 14 residues. V shed 5 bases and J 5 bases; nucleotides not matched to a gene: 5. For the CDR3, the DNA is TGTGCCAGCAGCCCGGGGACAGGCTATCAGCCCCAGCATTTT. As protein: CASSPGTGYQPQHF.

The chain recombines TRBV4-1 with TRBJ1-5; D uncertain. This CDR3 region has 13 residues. V was cut by 4 bases and J by 4 bases, with 8 bases left in between. Germline CDR1 MGHRA, CDR2 YSYEKL. Written as DNA, the CDR3 is TGCGCCAGCAGCCGAGGGTTAAATCAGCCCCAGCATTTT. Translated: CASSRGLNQPQHF.

The rearrangement uses TRBV5-5 and TRBJ2-7; D uncertain. Germline assignment: CDR1 SGHKS and CDR2 YYEKEE (reference sequence). The germline V and J ends were trimmed by 0 bases and 0 bases, with 7 bases remaining between them. CDR3 length equals 14 residues. The CDR3 coding sequence is TGTGCCAGCAGCTTGGTTGTTCTCTCCTACGAGCAGTACTTC. Translation: CASSLVVLSYEQYF.

The rearrangement joins TRBV7-9 to TRBJ1-2, with a tentative D call TRBD1 (6 bases). From germline, CDR1 is SEHNR and CDR2 FQNEAQ (reference sequence). V was trimmed by 3 bases and J by 8 bases, leaving 10 bases between them. This CDR3 is built from 12 residues. The CDR3 coding sequence is TGTGCCAGCAGCTTGGGGGCAGGGGGCTACACCTTC. Encoded protein: CASSLGAGGYTF.

J is TRBJ2-2 and V is TRBV7-9, with D uncertain. The germline gives CDR1 SEHNR, CDR2 FQNEAQ (reference sequence). V gave up 5 bases and J gave up 7 bases, with 2 bases separating them. This CDR3 comprises 10 residues. CDR3 region: CASSNGELFF. CDR3 in DNA: TGTGCCAGCAGCAACGGGGAGCTGTTTTTT.

This sequence joins TRBV4-2 and TRBJ2-7, with 7 positions matching TRBD1. The CDR3 has 14 amino acids. V dropped 4 bases and J dropped 3; count of bases not matched to a gene: 6. Germline V lookup: CDR1 LGHNA, CDR2 YNFKEQ. In DNA form, the CDR3 reads TGTGCCAGCAGCCGAGGACAGGAGATCTACGAGCAGTACTTC. It translates to CASSRGQEIYEQYF.

This chain connects TRBV11-2 to TRBJ2-3, with 7 bases that match TRBD1. In germline, CDR1 is SGHAT, CDR2 FQNNGV. The trim removed 1 base at V and 2 bases at J, leaving 6 bases unmatched. The CDR3 is made up of 16 amino acids. CDR3: CASSLGTGQPTDTQYF. In nucleotides, the CDR3 is TGTGCCAGCAGCTTAGGAACGGGACAGCCCACAGATACGCAGTATTTT.

V is TRBV7-9 and J is TRBJ2-1, with 10 bases aligning to TRBD2. Germline trimming cut 5 bases from V and 6 bases from J; bases unmatched to any gene: 7. In germline, CDR1 is SEHNR, CDR2 FQNEAQ (reference sequence). This CDR3 is 15 amino acids long. CDR3 amino acids: CASSNLAGGGNEQFF. The CDR3 region has the DNA TGTGCCAGCAGCAACTTAGCGGGAGGCGGCAATGAGCAGTTCTTC.

The gene calls are TRBV21-1 and TRBJ2-7; the table's TRBD2 call for D was not verified on the DNA. TRBV21-1 is a recognized pseudogene. This CDR3 contains 18 residues. The CDR3 region has the DNA TGTGCCAGCAGCAAAGACTCGGGACTAATCTTCGAACCCTACGAGCAGTACTTC. This encodes CASSKDSGLIFEPYEQYF.

This rearrangement joins TRBV18 to TRBJ2-3, with unresolved D. Looked up from germline, CDR1 is KGHSH and CDR2 is LQKENI. The CDR3 spans 16 residues. V was trimmed by 3 bases and J by 0 bases, leaving 13 bases between them. In nucleotides, the CDR3 is TGTGCCAGCTCACCGGAAGGGCGGTCTAGCACAGATACGCAGTATTTT. Translation: CASSPEGRSSTDTQYF.

The V gene is TRBV23-1, the J gene TRBJ2-5; TRBD1 might be the D (5 bases). TRBV23-1 is identified as an open reading frame with a role that is uncertain. This CDR3 is built from 15 residues. V gave up 0 bases and J gave up 4 bases, with 12 bases separating them. In nucleotides, the CDR3 is TGCGCCAGCAGTCAATCGCCCAGGGTCCTAGAGACCCAGTACTTC. It yields the protein CASSQSPRVLETQYF.

This chain connects TRBV3-1 (or the pseudogene TRBV3-2) to TRBJ2-1, with a possible D match to TRBD1 (5 bases). This CDR3 region has 13 residues. V shed 4 bases and J shed 9 bases, with 13 bases lying between them. Looked up from germline, CDR1 is LGHDT and CDR2 is YNNKEL (reference sequence). The CDR3 region is CASSPTQGFEQFF. The CDR3 nucleotides read TGTGCCAGCAGCCCGACGCAGGGTTTTGAGCAGTTCTTC.

The V call is TRBV5-4, the J call TRBJ1-5, with D possibly TRBD1 on 5 matching bases. CDR1 is SGHNT and CDR2 is YYREEE in the germline V gene (reference sequence). The CDR3 is 16 amino acids. Between the trimmed V and J ends, which lost 2 bases and 7 bases, there was a span of 19 bases. CDR3 DNA: TGTGCCAGCAGCTTATGGGGCGCCGGGGCTCGCCAGCCCCAGCATTTT. This encodes CASSLWGAGARQPQHF.

The chain employs TRBV5-5 and TRBJ1-6, with D unclear. CDR3 length equals 15 residues. Germline values: CDR1 SGHKS, CDR2 YYEKEE (reference sequence). V was cut by 3 bases and J by 8 bases, with 15 bases left in between. The CDR3 spells CASSWAGIKDSPLHF. CDR3 bases: TGTGCCAGCAGCTGGGCCGGGATCAAGGATTCACCCCTCCACTTT.

CDR3 residues: CASSNTGTSSYNEQFF. DNA of the CDR3: TGTGCCAGCAGCAACACCGGGACTAGCAGTTACAATGAGCAGTTCTTC. This sequence joins TRBV5-5 and TRBJ2-1; 9 nucleotides agree with TRBD2. CDR3 size: 16 residues. Trimming at V came to 4 bases and at J to 4 bases, leaving 9 bases not matched to a gene. The germline V gene has CDR1 SGHKS and CDR2 YYEKEE (reference sequence).

This chain connects TRBV7-2 to TRBJ2-1; 14 bases are a match to TRBD2. Trimming cost V 0 bases and J 7 bases; bases outside gene matches: 8. The CDR3 consists of 18 residues. Germline lookup yields CDR1 SGHTA and CDR2 FQGNSA. Here the CDR3 reads CASSLAGRLAGGGNEQFF. The CDR3, as DNA: TGTGCCAGCAGCTTAGCAGGACGACTAGCGGGAGGGGGAAATGAGCAGTTCTTC.

The V and J genes are TRBV2 and TRBJ2-7; D is uncertain. Trimming took 1 base from V and 4 from J, leaving 11 bases between them. Germline CDR1 and CDR2: SNHLY and FYNNEI. This CDR3 is 14 amino acids long. The CDR3 here is CASSEELVGYEQYF. As DNA, the CDR3 is TGTGCCAGCAGTGAAGAACTCGTGGGGTACGAGCAGTACTTC.

The rearrangement joins TRBV5-1 to TRBJ2-4; no firm D call. Looked up from germline, CDR1 is SGHRS and CDR2 is YFSETQ. Trimming took 4 bases from V and 8 from J, leaving 13 bases between them. This CDR3 region has 13 residues. The CDR3 DNA sequence: TGCGCCAGCAGCAATAAACGTGAGGACATTCAGTACTTC. Protein sequence: CASSNKREDIQYF.

This clone was seen a handful of times. V and J are TRBV5-1 and TRBJ1-1, with 7 bases identical to TRBD1. J lost 6 bases, V lost 0 bases, and 8 bases had no gene match. The length of the CDR3 is 15 residues. Germline values: CDR1 SGHRS, CDR2 YFSETQ. The CDR3 loop is CASSLGVGTVSEAFF. The CDR3 DNA is TGCGCCAGCAGCTTGGGCGTCGGGACAGTCTCTGAAGCTTTCTTT.

The chain carries TRBV10-3 and TRBJ1-2; perhaps TRBD1 as D (5 bases). Germline V lookup: CDR1 ENHRY, CDR2 SYGVKD. The CDR3 has 15 residues. V was pared by 1 base and J by 2 bases, with 11 bases between. This chain's CDR3 is CAISELGTANYGYTF. The DNA of the CDR3 is TGTGCCATCAGTGAGTTAGGGACCGCGAACTATGGCTACACCTTC.

The V and J genes are TRBV27 and TRBJ2-3, with 15 positions matching TRBD2. V lost 6 bases to trimming and J lost 3 bases; unmatched junction nucleotides: 10. The CDR3 runs 18 residues. Germline loops: CDR1 MNHEY, CDR2 SMNVEV (reference sequence). Here the CDR3 reads CASRDLGLAGGGTDTQYF. The CDR3 DNA reads as TGTGCCAGCAGAGATTTGGGACTAGCGGGAGGTGGGACAGATACGCAGTATTTT.

The gene calls are TRBV2 and TRBJ1-1; D is uncertain. This CDR3 has 15 amino acids. V was shortened by 7 bases and J by 1 base, with 16 bases between the two germline ends. Germline V lookup: CDR1 SNHLY, CDR2 FYNNEI. CDR3 residues: CASTVQPIPNTEAFF. The CDR3 nucleotides are TGTGCCAGCACCGTACAGCCGATCCCGAACACTGAAGCTTTCTTT.

The J gene is TRBJ2-3, the V gene TRBV14; D unresolved. CDR3 length: 14 amino acids. The V and J ends lost 0 bases and 6 bases respectively, with 10 bases between them. The germline gives CDR1 SGHDN, CDR2 FVKESK. The CDR3 DNA reads TGTGCCAGCAGCCAAGATGGTACGTGGGATACGCAGTATTTT. This sequence encodes CASSQDGTWDTQYF. Drawing the rest from reference TRBV14 and TRBJ2-3, the complete variable domain is EAGVTQFPSHSVIEKGQTVTLRCDPISGHDNLYWYRRVMGKEIKFLLHFVKESKQDESGMPNNRFLAERTGGTYSTLKVQPAELEDSGVYFCASSQDGTWDTQYFGPGTRLTVL.

V is TRBV14 and J is TRBJ2-2, with a weak D call TRBD2 (5 bases). Germline assignment: CDR1 SGHDN and CDR2 FVKESK. The CDR3 runs to 15 residues. The V and J ends lost 3 bases and 1 base respectively, with 9 bases between them. CDR3 sequence: CASSHGDWNTGELFF. For the CDR3, the DNA is TGTGCCAGCAGCCACGGGGATTGGAACACCGGGGAGCTGTTTTTT.

The V and J genes are TRBV4-1 and TRBJ2-2; 7 nucleotides agree with TRBD1. V lost 0 bases, J lost 1 base, and 8 bases stayed unmatched. The CDR3 is 18 residues long. Germline V gives CDR1 MGHRA, CDR2 YSYEKL. The CDR3 coding sequence is TGCGCCAGCAGCCAAGATCGAAGACAGGGCGGGAACACCGGGGAGCTGTTTTTT. Translated: CASSQDRRQGGNTGELFF.

The chain joins TRBV11-2 to TRBJ2-2, with D possibly being TRBD1 (5 bases). Trimming shortened V by 5 bases and J by 1 base, and 11 bases separated the two germline ends. The germline V gene encodes CDR1 SGHAT and CDR2 FQNNGV. The CDR3 extends over 15 amino acids. The CDR3, as DNA: TGTGCCAGCAGCCCTAGACAGATGAACACCGGGGAGCTGTTTTTT. Protein sequence: CASSPRQMNTGELFF.

V gene TRBV5-1 combines with J gene TRBJ2-3, with TRBD1 identical over 7 bases. V shed 3 bases, J shed 4 bases, and the junction held 5 bases outside the gene matches. This CDR3 has 14 residues. CDR1 and CDR2 from the germline V gene are SGHRS and YFSETQ. The chain's CDR3 is CASSSGDRADTQYF. The CDR3 DNA reads TGCGCCAGCAGCTCAGGAGACAGGGCAGATACGCAGTATTTT.